This T cell receptor beta chain came from a study of T cells in Graves' hyperthyroidism and ophthalmopathy. Turning to the study itself: Before any treatment, at initial diagnosis, peripheral blood was collected.

This clonotype was counted many times. Its specificity is not known. Whole-study results and caveats: Blood also showed most of the thyroid clonotypes that were expanded above 0.001. The model anticipated ophthalmopathy a median about six months pre-onset.

The CDR3 has 16 residues. The germline CDR1 and CDR2 sequences are SGHTA and FQGNSA. Trimming stripped 1 base from V and 0 bases from J, with 13 bases between. The TCR beta CDR3 regions underwent amplification using RNA transcripts as the source. With the HTBI primer set, the TCR CDR3 went through a first round of RT-PCR. MiXCR, applied by TCRdb to the multiplex PCR reads, yields one record per CDR3 protein. The sample comprises some 270,000 distinct CDR3 sequences, less than 15% of which are singletons, and 7.8% rests with the top ten. Sequenced: blood. This sequence originates from a young woman with Graves' hyperthyroidism that later progressed to Graves' ophthalmopathy. The chain uses TRBV7-2 and TRBJ2-7; either TRBD1 or TRBD2 may fit D (6 bases each). CDR3 protein: CASSLEGGSISYEQYF. As DNA, the CDR3 is TGTGCCAGCAGCTTAGAAGGGGGGTCTATCTCCTACGAGCAGTACTTC.